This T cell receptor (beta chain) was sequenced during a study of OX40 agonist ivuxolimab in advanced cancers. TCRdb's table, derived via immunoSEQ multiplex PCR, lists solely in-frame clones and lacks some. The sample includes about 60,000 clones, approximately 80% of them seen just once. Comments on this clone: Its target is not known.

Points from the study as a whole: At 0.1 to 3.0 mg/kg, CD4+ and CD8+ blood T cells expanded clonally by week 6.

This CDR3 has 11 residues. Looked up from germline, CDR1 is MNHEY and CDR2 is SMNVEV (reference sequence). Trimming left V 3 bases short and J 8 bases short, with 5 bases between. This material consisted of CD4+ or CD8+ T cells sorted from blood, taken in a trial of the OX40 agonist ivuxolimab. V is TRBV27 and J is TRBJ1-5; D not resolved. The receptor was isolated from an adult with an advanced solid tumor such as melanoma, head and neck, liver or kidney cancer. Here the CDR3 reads CASSFWEPQHF. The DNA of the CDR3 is TGTGCCAGCAGTTTTTGGGAGCCCCAGCATTTT.